These 5 T cell receptor beta chains share one sample of origin, sequenced in a study of blood T cell repertoires in COVID-19. Here immunoSEQ multiplex PCR was the method, and the copy in TCRdb shows in-frame clones only, minus some. The table shows 140,000 or so clones, with around 87% occurring only once. Sequenced: peripheral blood. Every receptor here comes from a woman between 50 and 59 years old with active or convalescent COVID-19.

This clone was picked up one time. This chain uses TRBV5-4 with TRBJ1-2; 7 nucleotides align to TRBD1. This CDR3 contains 13 residues. The V segment lost 5 bases and the J segment 9 bases; nucleotides outside the gene matches: 10. Germline CDR1 reads SGHNT; CDR2 reads YYREEE (reference sequence). The CDR3, as DNA: TGTGCCAGCAGACCCAGACAGGGAACCAGCTACACCTTC. It is translated as CASRPRQGTSYTF.

The chain is built from TRBV7-8 and TRBJ2-7, with 7 bases fitting TRBD2. The V and J ends lost 1 base and 2 bases, in that order; junction bases with no gene match: 5. This CDR3 contains 15 residues. CDR1 SGHVS and CDR2 FQNEAQ come from the germline V gene. CDR3 in amino acids: CASSLGGGYTYEQYF. In DNA form, the CDR3 reads TGTGCCAGCAGCTTAGGGGGGGGATATACCTACGAGCAGTACTTC.

V and J are TRBV28 and TRBJ2-2; 12 bases agree with TRBD1. CDR1 MDHEN and CDR2 SYDVKM come from the germline V gene. V shed 5 bases, J shed 8 bases, and the junction held 12 bases outside the gene matches. The CDR3 contains 17 residues. CDR3 loop: CASSPAGTGGAVGELFF. CDR3 nucleotide sequence: TGTGCCAGCAGTCCCGCCGGGACAGGGGGCGCAGTTGGGGAGCTGTTTTTT.

The chain joins TRBV4-2 to TRBJ2-6; D is possibly TRBD2 (6 bases). CDR3 length: 18 residues. With 2 bases removed from V and 0 bases from J, the gap between germline ends came to 14 bases. The V gene's germline CDR1 is LGHNA and CDR2 YNFKEQ. The CDR3 nucleotides read TGTGCCAGCAGCCAATCGGGGGATAGCGTCTCTGGGGCCAACGTCCTGACTTTC. Protein: CASSQSGDSVSGANVLTF.

The chain employs TRBV4-2 and TRBJ2-2; D not resolved. CDR1 is LGHNA, CDR2 YNFKEQ, per germline. The V end was cut by 4 bases, the J end by 6 bases, with 6 bases between. The CDR3 consists of 12 residues. The CDR3 loop reads CASSPGAGELFF. The CDR3 nucleotides are TGTGCCAGCAGCCCCGGAGCCGGGGAGCTGTTTTTT.